Here is one T cell receptor (beta chain) with its context. This specimen comes from a study of blood T cell repertoires in COVID-19. The table came from immunoSEQ multiplex PCR; TCRdb's copy has only in-frame clones and leaves some out. This sample carries about 150,000 clones, around nine tenths of them seen once, and the ten largest clones take around 2.5%. Germline V gene sequence: CDR1 SGHRS, CDR2 YFSETQ. The CDR3 is 14 residues long. Trimming removed 3 bases from V and 5 bases from J; junction bases left unmatched: 4. Sequencing used peripheral blood. V and J are TRBV5-1 and TRBJ2-5; 10 bases agree with TRBD2. The receptor comes from a woman aged 80 or older with COVID-19, enrolled during active disease. The CDR3 nucleotides read TGCGCCAGCAGCTCCGGGACTAGCGTGGAGACCCAGTACTTC. This codes for CASSSGTSVETQYF. Combining the CDR3 with reference TRBV5-1 and TRBJ2-5 gives the whole variable domain KAGVTQTPRYLIKTRGQQVTLSCSPISGHRSVSWYQQTPGQGLQFLFEYFSETQRNKGNFPGRFSGRQFSNSRSEMNVSTLELGDSALYLCASSSGTSVETQYFGPGTRLLVL.